Listed below are T cell receptor beta chains from one sample, sequenced in a study of human T cells and chemical hapten exposure. TCRdb itself ran the RACE reads through MiXCR, one entry per CDR3 protein. The profile shows 50,000 to 65,000 distinct CDR3 sequences, 9.9% of them singletons. The material sequenced was whole blood, taken in connection with sensitization to the hapten diphenylcyclopropenone (DPC). All receptors derive from a woman aged 40 to 50 with alopecia areata. Some clones in this sample may be carry-over from other donors' samples. Both conserved end residues are part of each CDR3. The D gene is left open where the match is weak. The size of a clone is reported for some rows only, either as once, few or many, or as a class for expanded clones.

j_gene	v_gene	d_gene	abundance	CDR3nt	CDR3aa
TRBJ1-5	TRBV20-1	NA	few	TGCAGTGCTAGAGATTTTGGGGGAAGCAATCAGCCCCAGCATTTT	CSARDFGGSNQPQHF
TRBJ1-2	TRBV20-1	NA	many	TGCAGTGCGGATTCCCCACCGCCCTATGGCTACACCTTC	CSADSPPPYGYTF
TRBJ2-3	TRBV12-3/TRBV12-4	TRBD1	NA	TGTGCCAGCAGTAGACAGGGGGACGATACGCAGTATTTT	CASSRQGDDTQYF
TRBJ2-3	TRBV9	NA	few	TGTGCCAGCAGCCTTGAGGGTGACACAGATACGCAGTATTTT	CASSLEGDTDTQYF
TRBJ1-4	TRBV6-5	NA	many	TGTGCCACCTCGGAGGGTAGTAATGAAAAACTGTTTTTT	CATSEGSNEKLFF
TRBJ1-6	TRBV12-3/TRBV12-4	TRBD1	NA	TGTGCCAGCAGTTCATCAAACAGGGGATTGACCAGCTCCTATAATTCACCCCTCCACTTT	CASSSSNRGLTSSYNSPLHF
TRBJ1-6	TRBV20-1	TRBD1	many	TGCAGTGCACGGGACAGGGGCTATTCTCCCAATTCACCCCTCCACTTT	CSARDRGYSPNSPLHF
TRBJ2-3	TRBV20-1	NA	NA	TGCAGTGCTAGGACCCGGGGAAGCTTCACAGATACGCAGTATTTT	CSARTRGSFTDTQYF
TRBJ2-5	TRBV21-1	NA	few	TGTGCCAGCAGCAAAGAGATTAGCGGGGGGTACCAAGAGACCCAGTACTTC	CASSKEISGGYQETQYF
TRBJ1-1	TRBV19	NA	few	TGTGCCAGTAAGAGGGGCGCTCTCAACACTGAAGCTTTCTTT	CASKRGALNTEAFF
TRBJ2-7	TRBV29-1	NA	many	TGCAGCGCGTCCGGGACGGGAGTCTACGAGCAGTACTTC	CSASGTGVYEQYF
TRBJ2-7	TRBV12-3/TRBV12-4	NA	many	TGTGCCAGCGGGCACAGCTCCTACGAGCAGTACTTC	CASGHSSYEQYF
TRBJ2-3	TRBV7-9	TRBD2	many	TGTGCCAGCAGCCCCGGGCGGGCGGGGGACCGCACAGATACGCAGTATTTT	CASSPGRAGDRTDTQYF
TRBJ1-5	TRBV21-1	NA	many	TGTGCCAGCAGCAAAGACGGCGGTTTGGGGGAGCGAGTTAGCAATCAGCCCCAGCATTTT	CASSKDGGLGERVSNQPQHF
TRBJ1-2	TRBV7-9	NA	NA	TGTGCCAGCAGCGCTAAGGGCCCTTATGGCTACACCTTC	CASSAKGPYGYTF
TRBJ2-6	TRBV11-3	NA	NA	TGTGCCAGAACCATACCCTGGGCACCTTACTCTGGGGCCAACGTCCTGACTTTC	CARTIPWAPYSGANVLTF
TRBJ2-1	TRBV7-2	NA	NA	TGTGCCAGCAGCTCCTCGAACGGGGGGCGTAGGTTCTTC	CASSSSNGGRRFF
TRBJ1-1	TRBV3-1	NA	few	TGTGCCAGCAGCTCAGCGCCTAACACTGAAGCTTTCTTT	CASSSAPNTEAFF
TRBJ2-7	TRBV6-2/TRBV6-3	NA	NA	TGTGCCAGCAGTTACTATGTAGCCTACGAGCAGTACTTC	CASSYYVAYEQYF
TRBJ2-2	TRBV12-3/TRBV12-4	NA	NA	TGTGCCAGCAGTTTGTGGGGGGCGAACACCGGGGAGCTGTTTTTT	CASSLWGANTGELFF
TRBJ2-7	TRBV11-1	TRBD1	many	TGTGCCAGCAGCCTCTTCGGGACAGGGTACAACGAGCAGTACTTC	CASSLFGTGYNEQYF
TRBJ1-2	TRBV10-3	TRBD1	few	TGTGCCATCAGCAGTGGACAGGGGGCTTACTATGGCTACACCTTC	CAISSGQGAYYGYTF
TRBJ1-2	TRBV4-3	TRBD1	few	TGCGCCAGCAGCCATACAGGGCAGGACAGGGGCGCTGGCTACACCTTC	CASSHTGQDRGAGYTF
TRBJ1-2	TRBV7-2	TRBD1	NA	TGTGCCAGCACTAGACAGGGGAATGGCTACACCTTC	CASTRQGNGYTF
TRBJ2-7	TRBV27	NA	NA	TGTGCCAGCCACTCAAGAGGGGTTTCCTACGAGCAGTACTTC	CASHSRGVSYEQYF
TRBJ1-4	TRBV20-1	TRBD1	many	TGCAGTGTAAGATACCCGGGACAGAATGAAAAACTGTTTTTT	CSVRYPGQNEKLFF
TRBJ2-7	TRBV6-1	TRBD1	few	TGTGCCAGCAGTATGTCAGGGGGCGCGGGGACCTCCTACGAGCAGTACTTC	CASSMSGGAGTSYEQYF
TRBJ2-3	TRBV9	NA	many	TGTGCCAGCAGCGGGGGGGGCCTGGCGGATACGCAGTATTTT	CASSGGGLADTQYF
TRBJ2-5	TRBV6-1	TRBD2	few	TGTGCCAGCAGTGCGGGCGGGGGGGCCGCGGAGACCCAGTACTTC	CASSAGGGAAETQYF
TRBJ2-5	TRBV20-1	TRBD2	many	TGCAGTACCCCCGGAGGACTAGCGGGGGGCTTCCAAGAGACCCAGTACTTC	CSTPGGLAGGFQETQYF
TRBJ1-1	TRBV7-2	NA	few	TGTGCCAGCAGCTCCTTCACTGCTGAAGCTTTCTTT	CASSSFTAEAFF
TRBJ1-5	TRBV5-6	NA	many	TGTGCCAGCAGCTTGGGAGGGGATCAGCCCCAGCATTTT	CASSLGGDQPQHF
TRBJ1-5	TRBV4-1	NA	once	TGCGCCAGCAGCCAAGAATCTAACAGGGCCAATCAGCCCCAGCATTTT	CASSQESNRANQPQHF
TRBJ2-2	TRBV3-1	NA	few	TGTGCCAGCAGCCAAATCCAAAACACCGGGGAGCTGTTTTTT	CASSQIQNTGELFF
TRBJ2-7	TRBV10-3	TRBD2	few	TGTGCCATTTCAGCGGGGGGAACCTACGAGCAGTACTTC	CAISAGGTYEQYF
TRBJ2-7	TRBV7-3	TRBD1	many	TGTGCCAGCAGCTACTCCGGGACAGGGTTCTACGAGCAGTACTTC	CASSYSGTGFYEQYF
TRBJ1-6	TRBV12-3/TRBV12-4	NA	NA	TGTGCCAGCAGTTTAGGGGGGGGCAATTCACCCCTCCACTTT	CASSLGGGNSPLHF
TRBJ1-2	TRBV9	NA	many	TGTGCCAGCGAAGACAGTTATGGCTACACCTTC	CASEDSYGYTF
TRBJ2-2	TRBV6-1	NA	many	TGTGCCAGCAGTGATTTACTAGTCACCGGGGAGCTGTTTTTT	CASSDLLVTGELFF
TRBJ2-3	TRBV29-1	NA	many	TGCAGCGTTGGCCCCTCACTAAACACAGATACGCAGTATTTT	CSVGPSLNTDTQYF
TRBJ2-7	TRBV29-1	TRBD1	many	TGCAGCGCTGGGACAGGGATGAGCTACGAGCAGTACTTC	CSAGTGMSYEQYF
TRBJ2-3	TRBV5-1	NA	NA	TGCGCCAGCAGCCAACAGGGGGGGTCAGATACGCAGTATTTT	CASSQQGGSDTQYF
TRBJ2-1	TRBV3-1	NA	NA	TGTGCCAGCAGCCAAAAGGCTAGTCACGGAAATGAGCAGTTCTTC	CASSQKASHGNEQFF
TRBJ2-7	TRBV28	NA	NA	TGTGCCAGCAGTTTGTTACAGGGTTCCGAGCAGTACTTC	CASSLLQGSEQYF
TRBJ2-3	TRBV7-3	NA	NA	TGTGCCAGCAGCCCTCAAAACACAGATACGCAGTATTTT	CASSPQNTDTQYF
TRBJ2-3	TRBV28	NA	few	TGTGCCACCCAGAGCACGGGAGATACGCAGTATTTT	CATQSTGDTQYF
TRBJ2-1	TRBV7-6	NA	few	TGTGCCAGCAGCCCCTATCGCAGGGAAGAATACAATGAGCAGTTCTTC	CASSPYRREEYNEQFF
TRBJ1-2	TRBV4-3	TRBD1	NA	TGCGCCAGCAGCCCCCGGGACAGGGTCTGGAATGGCTACACCTTC	CASSPRDRVWNGYTF
TRBJ2-5	TRBV11-2	TRBD1	NA	TGTGCCAGCAGCATATGGACAGGGGAATTTGAGACCCAGTACTTC	CASSIWTGEFETQYF
TRBJ2-3	TRBV6-6	TRBD1	few	TGTGCCAGCGTTAGGGGGCCCAACACAGATACGCAGTATTTT	CASVRGPNTDTQYF
TRBJ2-7	TRBV20-1	NA	few	TGCAGTGCGATCCGGGACCAAAGGAGCTACGAGCAGTACTTC	CSAIRDQRSYEQYF
TRBJ1-1	TRBV9	NA	many	TGTGCCAGCAGCGTAGCTTCGGAGAACACTGAAGCTTTCTTT	CASSVASENTEAFF
TRBJ2-3	TRBV2	NA	NA	TGTGCCAGCAAGAGGGGGGACACAGATACGCAGTATTTT	CASKRGDTDTQYF
TRBJ2-7	TRBV7-6	NA	NA	TGTGCCAGCAGCCCCCATGGGAGCCCCTACGAGCAGTACTTC	CASSPHGSPYEQYF
TRBJ2-3	TRBV5-6	TRBD2	NA	TGTGCCAGCAGGGCTAGCGGGGTGAGCACAGATACGCAGTATTTT	CASRASGVSTDTQYF
TRBJ1-1	TRBV20-1	NA	NA	TGCAGTGCCAAGGGCAGCATGAACACTGAAGCTTTCTTT	CSAKGSMNTEAFF
TRBJ2-5	TRBV13	NA	few	TGTGCCAGCAGCACCCTGACACTCCCAGAGACCCAGTACTTC	CASSTLTLPETQYF
TRBJ2-1	TRBV6-4	TRBD2	many	TGTGCCAGCAGTGTGAGCGGGGGTATCAATGAGCAGTTCTTC	CASSVSGGINEQFF
TRBJ2-1	TRBV29-1	NA	few	TGCAGCGTTGTTCTGTCCAATGAGCAGTTCTTC	CSVVLSNEQFF
TRBJ2-5	TRBV11-2	TRBD1	few	TGTGCCAGCAGCCCTGACAGGGATTGGGTATCCCAGTACTTC	CASSPDRDWVSQYF